Below, 2 T cell receptor beta chains from the same sample are listed, as sequenced in a study of blood T cell repertoires in COVID-19. Produced via immunoSEQ multiplex PCR; TCRdb's table is partial and in-frame only. The profile shows about 320,000 clones, 90% of them singletons. The sample was PBMCs or T cells enriched from blood (not recorded which). These receptors all stem from a woman in her twenties or thirties who had been exposed to COVID-19.

The genes are TRBV5-5 and TRBJ1-1, with no clear D. The CDR3 contains 15 residues. Germline V lookup: CDR1 SGHKS, CDR2 YYEKEE (reference sequence). V lost 5 bases and J lost 2, with 16 bases in between. The CDR3 sequence is CASSFDLWANTEAFF. The CDR3 nucleotides read TGTGCCAGCAGTTTTGACCTGTGGGCCAACACTGAAGCTTTCTTT.

This clone was picked up one time. The J gene is TRBJ1-5, the V gene TRBV2; 7 bases are a match to TRBD1. V shed 4 bases, J shed 3 bases, and the junction held 6 bases outside the gene matches. From germline, CDR1 is SNHLY and CDR2 FYNNEI. The CDR3 contains 15 residues. The CDR3 DNA sequence: TGTGCCAGCAGTGGAGTAGGGGGCATCAATCAGCCCCAGCATTTT. Encoded protein: CASSGVGGINQPQHF.